The clone carrying this T cell receptor beta chain occurred a few times. Antigen: not known. This sample was included in a study of response to subunit inactivated influenza vaccine. Study results and limitations: The authors offered the suggestion that each seasonal influenza vaccination recruits few new T cells.

After removal of 4 bases from V and 1 base from J, the junction contained 3 bases not matched to a gene. The CDR3 covers 14 residues. Germline CDR1 is DFQATT and CDR2 is SNEGSKA (reference sequence). MiXCR was run by TCRdb on the RT-PCR reads, yielding one entry per CDR3 protein. The table includes under 850,000 distinct CDR3 sequences, about 18% detected once. Sequencing was performed on PBMCs from blood, taken roughly 5 days after vaccination. The chain is built from TRBV20-1 and TRBJ2-3, with 9 bases identical to TRBD2. The clonotype was recovered from a man aged 50 or older who received an inactivated influenza vaccine. The chain's CDR3 is CSATRLAGTDTQYF. CDR3 DNA: TGCAGTGCTACCCGACTAGCGGGCACAGATACGCAGTATTTT.